These T cell receptor beta chains were read from a single sample in a study of beta chain features in type 1 diabetes. Measured with immunoSEQ multiplex PCR; TCRdb has only the in-frame clones, and not every one. This sample has some 350,000 clones, with roughly 13% found just once. Sequenced: naive CD4+ T cells from blood. Receptors originate from a woman aged 18-29 years with type 1 diabetes. The CDR3 runs from the conserved cysteine through the conserved F or W. A D gene is named only where the DNA matches it firmly. Some rows mark clone size as missing; the rest say once, few, many or name a class of expanded clone.

>TRBD2|TRBJ2-3|TRBV7-2|-
TGTGCCAGCAGCTTACGTCCTGCGGGAGGAGCCACGCAGTATTTT
CASSLRPAGGATQYF
>-|TRBJ2-7|TRBV7-9|few
TGTGCCAGCAGCGATGTGACTGCGAGCTCCTACGAGCAGTACTTC
CASSDVTASSYEQYF
>-|TRBJ1-2|TRBV7-2|-
TGTGCCAGCATGACAGGTCGGGGCTATGGCTACACCTTC
CASMTGRGYGYTF
>TRBD1|TRBJ1-1|TRBV19|-
TGTGCCACCCGACAGGGAAACACTGAAGCTTTCTTT
CATRQGNTEAFF
>-|TRBJ2-2|TRBV7-9|-
TGTGCCAGCAGCTTAGCGCCAGGGTATAACACCGGGGAGCTGTTTTTT
CASSLAPGYNTGELFF
>TRBD1|TRBJ1-1|TRBV5-1|-
TGCGCCAGCAGCTCAACAGGGGTATACACTGAAGCTTTCTTT
CASSSTGVYTEAFF
>-|TRBJ2-1|TRBV5-1|few
TGCGCCAGCAGCTTGGTGGGCACTGAGCAGTTCTTC
CASSLVGTEQFF
>TRBD1|TRBJ1-5|TRBV7-2|few
TGTGCCAGCAGCTCCGGGACAGGGATTCGGCCCCAGCATTTT
CASSSGTGIRPQHF
>-|TRBJ2-5|TRBV7-7|few
TGTGCCAGCAGCTTAGCGGGCCCCACGATGGAGACCCAGTACTTC
CASSLAGPTMETQYF
>-|TRBJ2-1|TRBV5-1|few
TGCGCCAGCAGCTCGACTAGGCCAAATAGGAATGAGCAGTTCTTC
CASSSTRPNRNEQFF
>TRBD1|TRBJ2-7|TRBV7-3|-
TGTGCCAGCAGCCCCCGGCCGGGACAGTCCTACGAGCAGTACTTC
CASSPRPGQSYEQYF
>TRBD1|TRBJ1-1|TRBV7-9|few
TGTGCCAGCAGTCTGGGGGCAGGGGGAGGAGGCACTGAAGCTTTCTTT
CASSLGAGGGGTEAFF
>TRBD1|TRBJ1-5|TRBV7-2|-
TGTGCCAGCAGCTGGGACAGCAGCAATCAGCCCCAGCATTTT
CASSWDSSNQPQHF
>-|TRBJ2-5|TRBV7-9|few
TGTGCCAGCAGCTCATTGGACAAGGGAGAGACCCAGTACTTC
CASSSLDKGETQYF
>TRBD2|TRBJ2-5|TRBV5-1|-
TGCGCCAGCGGACAAATAGCGGGAGGGAAAGAGACCCAGTACTTC
CASGQIAGGKETQYF
>-|TRBJ2-1|TRBV5-1|-
TGCGCCAGCAGCTTAACGGGAGCCTACAATGAGCAGTTCTTC
CASSLTGAYNEQFF
>-|TRBJ1-1|TRBV29-1|-
TGCAGCGTTTTACCTCGGGACATTCAAGGCACTGAAGCTTTCTTT
CSVLPRDIQGTEAFF
>TRBD1|TRBJ2-2|TRBV19|few
TGTGCCAGTAGTATAGGGACAGGGGTCACCGGGGAGCTGTTTTTT
CASSIGTGVTGELFF
>TRBD1|TRBJ1-1|TRBV7-2|-
TGTGCCAGCAGTATCCGACAGGGGATCGACACTGAAGCTTTCTTT
CASSIRQGIDTEAFF
>-|TRBJ2-6|TRBV19|few
TGTGCCAGTAGTGTTGGACAGGGAGGGTTCCCTGGGGCCAACGTCCTGACTTTC
CASSVGQGGFPGANVLTF
>TRBD1|TRBJ2-3|TRBV7-8|few
TGTGCCAGCAACGATTATAACAGGGGGCGATTCGCAGATACGCAGTATTTT
CASNDYNRGRFADTQYF
>-|TRBJ1-1|TRBV30|-
TGTGCCTGGAGTGTACCGGCTGAAGCTTTCTTT
CAWSVPAEAFF
>TRBD1|TRBJ1-2|TRBV6-6|-
TGTGCCAGCAGTTACCCTGACAGGGACCTCTATGGCTACACCTTC
CASSYPDRDLYGYTF
>-|TRBJ2-3|TRBV5-4|-
TGTGCCAGCAGGCCGGGTAGCGGAAGCACAGATACGCAGTATTTT
CASRPGSGSTDTQYF
>TRBD1|TRBJ1-4|TRBV5-4|-
TGTGCCAGCAGCGACAGACAGGGACTGGGGGAAAAACTGTTTTTT
CASSDRQGLGEKLFF
>TRBD2|TRBJ2-1|TRBV9|-
TGTGCCAGCAGCGTAGGGAATAGCGGGAGAGAAGAGCAGTTCTTC
CASSVGNSGREEQFF
>TRBD2|TRBJ2-2|TRBV4-3|-
TGCGCCAGCAGCCTCAACACCGCCCGGCTAGCGGTGAACACCGGGGAGCTGTTTTTT
CASSLNTARLAVNTGELFF
>TRBD1|TRBJ2-1|TRBV27|few
TGTGCCAGCAGTGCCTACGGGACAGGCGACCACAATGAGCAGTTCTTC
CASSAYGTGDHNEQFF
>-|TRBJ2-1|TRBV27|-
TGTGCCAGCAGTAGCAACAATGAGCAGTTCTTC
CASSSNNEQFF
>TRBD1|TRBJ2-5|TRBV11-3|few
TGTGCCAGCAGCTTAGTGAGTGGCCGGACAGGGCCGGCCCAGTACTTC
CASSLVSGRTGPAQYF
>TRBD1|TRBJ1-1|TRBV29-1|few
TGCAGCGTTGAAAGGGACAGGGTACGAACTGAAGCTTTCTTT
CSVERDRVRTEAFF
>TRBD2|TRBJ2-3|TRBV7-2|-
TGTGCCAGTAGCGGGAGTAGAGATACGCAGTATTTT
CASSGSRDTQYF